These T cell receptor beta chains were read from a single sample in a study of OX40 agonist ivuxolimab in advanced cancers. TCRdb's copy holds only in-frame clones and misses some; the assay was immunoSEQ multiplex PCR. The sample has approximately 20,000 clones, about nine tenths seen once; the top ten hold roughly 15%. The sample was CD4+ or CD8+ T cells sorted from blood, taken in a trial of the OX40 agonist ivuxolimab. Receptor source: an adult with an advanced solid tumor such as melanoma, head and neck, liver or kidney cancer. CDR3s include the opening cysteine and the closing phenylalanine or tryptophan. A D gene is named only where the DNA matches it firmly. The size entry is marked missing in some rows and otherwise reads once, few, many or a size class.

CDR3nt: TGCAGCGTTCTTCGTATGGGGACTAGCGGTGAGCAGTTCTTC; CDR3aa: CSVLRMGTSGEQFF; abundance: once; v_gene: TRBV29-1; d_gene: TRBD2; j_gene: TRBJ2-1
CDR3nt: TGCGCCAGCAGCCTAAGCGGGAGTACCTACGAGCAGTACTTC; CDR3aa: CASSLSGSTYEQYF; abundance: .; v_gene: TRBV5-1; d_gene: TRBD2; j_gene: TRBJ2-7
CDR3nt: TGTGCCAGCAGTGATCCAGGGGCCCACAATGAGCAGTTCTTC; CDR3aa: CASSDPGAHNEQFF; abundance: .; v_gene: TRBV25-1; d_gene: .; j_gene: TRBJ2-1
CDR3nt: TGCGCCAGCGCCCTGGGACGGTTGAACACTGAAGCTTTCTTT; CDR3aa: CASALGRLNTEAFF; abundance: .; v_gene: TRBV5-1; d_gene: .; j_gene: TRBJ1-1
CDR3nt: TGTGCCAGCTCACCGCCGGGACAGGGGACGGAGACCCAGTACTTC; CDR3aa: CASSPPGQGTETQYF; abundance: .; v_gene: TRBV18; d_gene: TRBD1; j_gene: TRBJ2-5
CDR3nt: TGTGCCATCAGTGAGAACCGACAGTACACTGAAGCTTTCTTT; CDR3aa: CAISENRQYTEAFF; abundance: .; v_gene: TRBV10-3; d_gene: .; j_gene: TRBJ1-1
CDR3nt: TGCGCCAGCACAACAGGGGGCGCGAACACCGGGGAGCTGTTTTTT; CDR3aa: CASTTGGANTGELFF; abundance: .; v_gene: TRBV10-2; d_gene: TRBD1; j_gene: TRBJ2-2
CDR3nt: TGCGCCAGCAGCCTAGGACGGGCCTACGAGCAGTACTTC; CDR3aa: CASSLGRAYEQYF; abundance: once; v_gene: TRBV5-1; d_gene: .; j_gene: TRBJ2-7
CDR3nt: TGCGCCAGCAGTGTCGGGCCCAGCACAGATACGCAGTATTTT; CDR3aa: CASSVGPSTDTQYF; abundance: .; v_gene: TRBV10-1; d_gene: .; j_gene: TRBJ2-3
CDR3nt: TGTGCCAGCAGTTACTCGATTCCGGGAGGGGCCTACGAGCAGTACTTC; CDR3aa: CASSYSIPGGAYEQYF; abundance: .; v_gene: TRBV6-5; d_gene: TRBD2; j_gene: TRBJ2-7
CDR3nt: TGTGCCAGTAGTATAGTCGGGTTCGAGCAGTACTTC; CDR3aa: CASSIVGFEQYF; abundance: .; v_gene: TRBV19; d_gene: .; j_gene: TRBJ2-7
CDR3nt: TGTGCCAGCACCCCAACCGGGAGGGGGCGCGAGCAGTACTTC; CDR3aa: CASTPTGRGREQYF; abundance: .; v_gene: TRBV7-2; d_gene: .; j_gene: TRBJ2-7
CDR3nt: TGTGCCACCAGCCTTGGGGGGGGAGGGAGCACAGATACGCAGTATTTT; CDR3aa: CATSLGGGGSTDTQYF; abundance: .; v_gene: TRBV15; d_gene: TRBD2; j_gene: TRBJ2-3
CDR3nt: TGTGCCAGCAGTGAAGCGCTTGGCTACACTGAAGCTTTCTTT; CDR3aa: CASSEALGYTEAFF; abundance: .; v_gene: TRBV2; d_gene: .; j_gene: TRBJ1-1
CDR3nt: TGTGCCAGCAGCATTTCCTGGGACGACAACTATGGCTACACCTTC; CDR3aa: CASSISWDDNYGYTF; abundance: .; v_gene: TRBV7-2; d_gene: .; j_gene: TRBJ1-2
CDR3nt: TGTGCCAGCAGCTTAGACAGTTACACCGGGGAGCTGTTTTTT; CDR3aa: CASSLDSYTGELFF; abundance: .; v_gene: TRBV7-9; d_gene: .; j_gene: TRBJ2-2
CDR3nt: TGCGCCAGCAGCTTGGTTCTGAATGAGCAGTTCTTC; CDR3aa: CASSLVLNEQFF; abundance: .; v_gene: TRBV5-1; d_gene: .; j_gene: TRBJ2-1
CDR3nt: TGTGCCAGCAGTGATCGGGTCTACGAGCAGTACTTC; CDR3aa: CASSDRVYEQYF; abundance: .; v_gene: TRBV2; d_gene: .; j_gene: TRBJ2-7
CDR3nt: TGCGCCAGCAGCTTGTCCGATACGGGGACCGGGGAGCTGTTTTTT; CDR3aa: CASSLSDTGTGELFF; abundance: .; v_gene: TRBV5-1; d_gene: .; j_gene: TRBJ2-2
CDR3nt: TGTGCCAGCAGCTTAGCCGGGAACCCCACCGGGGAGCTGTTTTTT; CDR3aa: CASSLAGNPTGELFF; abundance: .; v_gene: TRBV7-6; d_gene: .; j_gene: TRBJ2-2
CDR3nt: TGCAGCGTTGAAGGGGGACAGGGTATGACAGATACGCAGTATTTT; CDR3aa: CSVEGGQGMTDTQYF; abundance: .; v_gene: TRBV29-1; d_gene: TRBD1; j_gene: TRBJ2-3
CDR3nt: TGTGCCAGTAGTATAGGACCTTACCTCAGCAACAATCAGCCCCAGCATTTT; CDR3aa: CASSIGPYLSNNQPQHF; abundance: .; v_gene: TRBV19; d_gene: .; j_gene: TRBJ1-5
CDR3nt: TGTGCCAGCAGCTTGGAAGGCTTGGCAATTAACGAGCAGTACTTC; CDR3aa: CASSLEGLAINEQYF; abundance: .; v_gene: TRBV5-5; d_gene: .; j_gene: TRBJ2-7
CDR3nt: TGTGCCAGCAGTGGGGACACTTCCTACGAGCAGTACTTC; CDR3aa: CASSGDTSYEQYF; abundance: .; v_gene: TRBV2; d_gene: .; j_gene: TRBJ2-7
CDR3nt: TGTGCCAGCAAATCTAACTATGGCTACACCTTC; CDR3aa: CASKSNYGYTF; abundance: few; v_gene: TRBV27; d_gene: .; j_gene: TRBJ1-2
CDR3nt: TGTGCCAGTACGAGGGGCTCAGGGGGGACCGGGGAGCTGTTTTTT; CDR3aa: CASTRGSGGTGELFF; abundance: few; v_gene: TRBV19; d_gene: .; j_gene: TRBJ2-2
CDR3nt: TGTGCCAGCAGTGAAAGACAGACCTATGGCTACACCTTC; CDR3aa: CASSERQTYGYTF; abundance: .; v_gene: TRBV6-1; d_gene: .; j_gene: TRBJ1-2
CDR3nt: TGTGCCAGCAGCCCACGTGCTAGCGGGGCTCCCTACGAGCAGTACTTC; CDR3aa: CASSPRASGAPYEQYF; abundance: .; v_gene: TRBV7-3; d_gene: TRBD2; j_gene: TRBJ2-7
CDR3nt: TGCAGCGTTGAAGGCTCGGCAGGGTCTGGAAACACCATATATTTT; CDR3aa: CSVEGSAGSGNTIYF; abundance: .; v_gene: TRBV29-1; d_gene: .; j_gene: TRBJ1-3
CDR3nt: TGTGCCAGCAGCTCTCCAGGGGGCGGGGAGAACACTGAAGCTTTCTTT; CDR3aa: CASSSPGGGENTEAFF; abundance: .; v_gene: TRBV7-2; d_gene: TRBD1; j_gene: TRBJ1-1
CDR3nt: TGCGCCAGCAGCGCGGGACAAAACACCGGGGAGCTGTTTTTT; CDR3aa: CASSAGQNTGELFF; abundance: .; v_gene: TRBV5-1; d_gene: .; j_gene: TRBJ2-2
CDR3nt: TGTGCCAGCTCAGACCCCCCCGGGACCTACAATGAGCAGTTCTTC; CDR3aa: CASSDPPGTYNEQFF; abundance: .; v_gene: TRBV18; d_gene: .; j_gene: TRBJ2-1
CDR3nt: TGCGCCAGCAGCCAACATACACCGGGACAGTTAAACACTGAAGCTTTCTTT; CDR3aa: CASSQHTPGQLNTEAFF; abundance: .; v_gene: TRBV4-3; d_gene: TRBD1; j_gene: TRBJ1-1
CDR3nt: TGCGCCAGCAGCCTAAACGGTGGGGCCAAAAACATTCAGTACTTC; CDR3aa: CASSLNGGAKNIQYF; abundance: .; v_gene: TRBV4-3; d_gene: .; j_gene: TRBJ2-4
CDR3nt: TGTGCCAGCTCACCAGCCAGGTCAAACACCGGGGAGCTGTTTTTT; CDR3aa: CASSPARSNTGELFF; abundance: .; v_gene: TRBV18; d_gene: .; j_gene: TRBJ2-2
CDR3nt: TGTGCCAGCAGAGAGCGGGGGGGAGAGCAGTACTTC; CDR3aa: CASRERGGEQYF; abundance: .; v_gene: TRBV6-5; d_gene: TRBD2; j_gene: TRBJ2-7
CDR3nt: TGTGCCAGCAGGCGGGAGGGTAGCAATGAGCAGTTCTTC; CDR3aa: CASRREGSNEQFF; abundance: .; v_gene: TRBV25-1; d_gene: TRBD2; j_gene: TRBJ2-1
CDR3nt: TGTGCCAGCAGCTTAGATACTTGGAGGCAGGGGAACGATGGCTACACCTTC; CDR3aa: CASSLDTWRQGNDGYTF; abundance: once; v_gene: TRBV7-9; d_gene: .; j_gene: TRBJ1-2
CDR3nt: TGTGCCAGCAGCTTGGATCGGGGCGCTCGGTTTTTT; CDR3aa: CASSLDRGARFF; abundance: .; v_gene: TRBV5-4; d_gene: .; j_gene: TRBJ1-4
CDR3nt: TGCGCCAGCAGCCATTCCTATTACAATGAGCAGTTCTTC; CDR3aa: CASSHSYYNEQFF; abundance: .; v_gene: TRBV4-3; d_gene: .; j_gene: TRBJ2-1
CDR3nt: TGTGCCAGCAGCACTGCCGGGACAGGGCTAGAAAAACTGTTTTTT; CDR3aa: CASSTAGTGLEKLFF; abundance: once; v_gene: TRBV21-1; d_gene: .; j_gene: TRBJ1-4
CDR3nt: TGTGCTACAGCAGTGACAGACTTGAACACTGAAGCTTTCTTT; CDR3aa: CATAVTDLNTEAFF; abundance: .; v_gene: TRBV2; d_gene: .; j_gene: TRBJ1-1